The clone carrying this T cell receptor (beta chain) was recorded only once. The record originates from a study of T cell changes during pregnancy in multiple sclerosis. The V and J ends lost 7 bases and 7 bases, in that order; junction bases with no gene match: 16. The V gene's germline CDR1 is SQVTM and CDR2 ANQGSEA. The CDR3 loop spans 16 amino acids. Libraries were prepared by immunoSEQ multiplex PCR; TCRdb keeps only in-frame clonotypes and omits some of them. This table holds over 45,000 clones, around 89% found once. The chain combines TRBV29-1 with TRBJ1-4; 9 bases line up with TRBD1. This material consisted of peripheral blood, taken after pregnancy. This receptor was identified in a female donor with multiple sclerosis, enrolled in a pregnancy study. The chain's CDR3 is CSDPRDRVLLGEKLFF. CDR3 nucleotide sequence: TGCAGCGATCCTCGGGACAGGGTCTTGTTAGGTGAAAAACTGTTTTTT.